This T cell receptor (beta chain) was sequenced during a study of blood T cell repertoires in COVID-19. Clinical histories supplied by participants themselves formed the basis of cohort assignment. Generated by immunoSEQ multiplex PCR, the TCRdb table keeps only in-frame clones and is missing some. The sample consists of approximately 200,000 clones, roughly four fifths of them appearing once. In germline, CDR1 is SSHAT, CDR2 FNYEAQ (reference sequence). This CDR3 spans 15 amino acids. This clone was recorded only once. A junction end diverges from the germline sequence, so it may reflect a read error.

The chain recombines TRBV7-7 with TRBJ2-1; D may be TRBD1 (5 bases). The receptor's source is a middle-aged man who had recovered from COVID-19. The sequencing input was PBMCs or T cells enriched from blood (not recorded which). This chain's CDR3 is CASSLSQGRYNEQFF. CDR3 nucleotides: TGTGCTAGCAGCTTAAGTCAGGGTCGCTACAATGAGCAGTTCTTC.